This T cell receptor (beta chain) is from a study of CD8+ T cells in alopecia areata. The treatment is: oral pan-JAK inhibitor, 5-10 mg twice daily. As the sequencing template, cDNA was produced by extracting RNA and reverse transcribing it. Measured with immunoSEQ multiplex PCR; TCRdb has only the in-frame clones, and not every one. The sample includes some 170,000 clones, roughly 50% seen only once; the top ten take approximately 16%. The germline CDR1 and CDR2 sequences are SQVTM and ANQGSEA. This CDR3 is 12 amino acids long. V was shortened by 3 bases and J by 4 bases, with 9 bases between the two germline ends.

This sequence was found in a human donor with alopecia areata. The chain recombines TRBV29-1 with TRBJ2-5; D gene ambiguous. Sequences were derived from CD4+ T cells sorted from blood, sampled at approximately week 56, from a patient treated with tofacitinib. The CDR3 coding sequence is TGCAGCGTTGACGTACTTTCAGAGACCCAGTACTTC. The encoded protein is CSVDVLSETQYF.